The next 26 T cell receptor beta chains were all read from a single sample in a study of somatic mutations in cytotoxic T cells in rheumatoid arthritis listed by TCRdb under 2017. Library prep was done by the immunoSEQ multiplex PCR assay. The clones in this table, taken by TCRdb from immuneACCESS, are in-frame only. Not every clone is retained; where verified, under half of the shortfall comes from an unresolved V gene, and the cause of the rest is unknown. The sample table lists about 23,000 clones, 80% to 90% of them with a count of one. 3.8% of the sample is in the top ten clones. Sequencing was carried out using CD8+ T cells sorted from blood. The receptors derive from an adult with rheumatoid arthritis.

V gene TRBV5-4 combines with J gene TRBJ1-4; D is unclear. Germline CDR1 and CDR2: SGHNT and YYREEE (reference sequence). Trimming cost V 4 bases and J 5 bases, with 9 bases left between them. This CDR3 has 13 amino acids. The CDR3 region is CASSPYLNEKLFF. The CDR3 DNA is TGTGCCAGCAGCCCTTACTTAAATGAAAAACTGTTTTTT.

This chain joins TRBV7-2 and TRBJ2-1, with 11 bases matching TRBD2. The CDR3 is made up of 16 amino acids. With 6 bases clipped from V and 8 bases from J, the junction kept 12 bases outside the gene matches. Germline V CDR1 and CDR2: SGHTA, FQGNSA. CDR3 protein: CASSHPLAGGYDEQFF. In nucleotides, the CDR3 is TGTGCCAGCAGTCATCCCCTAGCGGGGGGTTACGATGAGCAGTTCTTC.

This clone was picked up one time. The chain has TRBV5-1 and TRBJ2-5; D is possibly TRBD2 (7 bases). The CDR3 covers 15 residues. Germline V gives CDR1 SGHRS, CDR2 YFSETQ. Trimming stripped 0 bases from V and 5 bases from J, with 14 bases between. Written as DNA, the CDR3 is TGCGCCAGCAGCTTGGTGGGGGGGCCGATGGAGACCCAGTACTTC. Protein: CASSLVGGPMETQYF.

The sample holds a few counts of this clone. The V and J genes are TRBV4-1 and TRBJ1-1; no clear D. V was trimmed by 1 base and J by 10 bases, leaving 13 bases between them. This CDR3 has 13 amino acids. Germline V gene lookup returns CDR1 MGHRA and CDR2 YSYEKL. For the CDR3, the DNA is TGCGCCAGCAGCCAAGTTAGCTTCTCGGGAGCTTTCTTT. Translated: CASSQVSFSGAFF.

The chain's CDR3 is CASSLTGYLFPQYF. DNA for the CDR3: TGTGCCAGCAGTTTGACCGGGTATCTATTTCCGCAGTATTTT. V is TRBV27 and J is TRBJ2-3; D call uncertain. V lost 3 bases and J lost 10, with 17 bases in between. The V gene's germline CDR1 is MNHEY and CDR2 SMNVEV (reference sequence). This CDR3 has 14 residues.

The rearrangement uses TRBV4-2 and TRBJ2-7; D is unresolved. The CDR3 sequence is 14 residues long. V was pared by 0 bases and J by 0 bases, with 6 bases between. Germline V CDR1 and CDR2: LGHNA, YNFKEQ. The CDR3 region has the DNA TGTGCCAGCAGCCAAGATTACAGCTCCTACGAGCAGTACTTC. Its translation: CASSQDYSSYEQYF.

The CDR3 here is CASSFQGNPYEQYF. The CDR3 nucleotides are TGTGCCAGCAGCTTTCAAGGGAACCCCTACGAGCAGTACTTC. The chain links TRBV5-8 to TRBJ2-7; unclear D gene. The CDR3 covers 14 residues. Trimming shortened V by 2 bases and J by 2 bases, and 11 bases separated the two germline ends. Germline assignment: CDR1 SGHTS and CDR2 YDEGEE.

CDR3 nucleotide sequence: TGCGCCAGCAGCTTCGGAGACAGGGGCGCAGATACGCAGTATTTT. Protein sequence: CASSFGDRGADTQYF. The chain recombines TRBV5-1 with TRBJ2-3; 8 bases fit TRBD1. This CDR3 is built from 15 residues. V lost 2 bases, J lost 4 bases, and 6 bases stayed unmatched. Germline loops: CDR1 SGHRS, CDR2 YFSETQ.

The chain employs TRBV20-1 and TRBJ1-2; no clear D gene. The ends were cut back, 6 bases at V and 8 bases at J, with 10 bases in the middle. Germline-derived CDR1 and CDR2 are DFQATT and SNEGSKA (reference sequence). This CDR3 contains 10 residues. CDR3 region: CSARSSGYTF. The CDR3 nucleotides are TGCAGTGCCAGGTCCTCGGGCTACACCTTC.

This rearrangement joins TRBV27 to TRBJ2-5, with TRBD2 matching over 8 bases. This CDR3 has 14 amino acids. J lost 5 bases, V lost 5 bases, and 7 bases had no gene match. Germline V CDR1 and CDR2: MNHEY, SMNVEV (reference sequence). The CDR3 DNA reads TGTGCCAGCAGTACGGGACTAGAGTATGAGACCCAGTACTTC. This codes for CASSTGLEYETQYF.

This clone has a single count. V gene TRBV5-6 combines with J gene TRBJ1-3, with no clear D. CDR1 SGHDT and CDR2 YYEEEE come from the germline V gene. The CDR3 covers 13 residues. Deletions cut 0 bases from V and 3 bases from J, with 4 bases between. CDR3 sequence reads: CASSLGGGNTIYF. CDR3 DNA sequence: TGTGCCAGCAGCTTGGGAGGTGGAAACACCATATATTTT.

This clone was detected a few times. The CDR3 region has the DNA TGTGCCAGCAGCCAACGGGGTGGTGAAGCTTTCTTT. Its translation is CASSQRGGEAFF. V gene TRBV7-9 combines with J gene TRBJ1-1; D call uncertain. The CDR3 is 12 amino acids. The germline gives CDR1 SEHNR, CDR2 FQNEAQ (reference sequence). Deletions cut 5 bases from V and 7 bases from J, with 11 bases between.

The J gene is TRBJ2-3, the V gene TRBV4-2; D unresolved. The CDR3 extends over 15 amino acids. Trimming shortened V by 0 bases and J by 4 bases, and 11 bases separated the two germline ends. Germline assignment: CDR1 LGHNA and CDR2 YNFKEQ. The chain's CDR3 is CASSQEGGPSDTQYF. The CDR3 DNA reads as TGTGCCAGCAGCCAAGAAGGTGGACCCTCAGATACGCAGTATTTT.

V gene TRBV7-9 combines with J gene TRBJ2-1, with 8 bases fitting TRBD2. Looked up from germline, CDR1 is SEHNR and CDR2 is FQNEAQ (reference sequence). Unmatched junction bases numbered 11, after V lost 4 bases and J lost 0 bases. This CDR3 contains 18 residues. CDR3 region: CASSSYGPGTSSYNEQFF. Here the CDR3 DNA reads TGTGCCAGCAGCTCCTACGGACCCGGGACTAGCTCCTACAATGAGCAGTTCTTC.

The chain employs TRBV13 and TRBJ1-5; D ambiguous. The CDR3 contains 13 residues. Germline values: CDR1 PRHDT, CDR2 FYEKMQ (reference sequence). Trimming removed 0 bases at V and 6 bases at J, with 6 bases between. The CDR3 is CASSLGRGQPQHF. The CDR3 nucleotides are TGTGCCAGCAGCTTAGGCCGGGGTCAGCCCCAGCATTTT.

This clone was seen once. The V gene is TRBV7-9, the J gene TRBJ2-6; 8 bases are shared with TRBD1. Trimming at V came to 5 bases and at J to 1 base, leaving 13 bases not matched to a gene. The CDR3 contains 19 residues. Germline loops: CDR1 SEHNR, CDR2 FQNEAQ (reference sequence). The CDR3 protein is CASSTWAGQGYSGANVLTF. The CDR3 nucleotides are TGTGCCAGCAGCACATGGGCTGGACAGGGCTATTCTGGGGCCAACGTCCTGACTTTC.

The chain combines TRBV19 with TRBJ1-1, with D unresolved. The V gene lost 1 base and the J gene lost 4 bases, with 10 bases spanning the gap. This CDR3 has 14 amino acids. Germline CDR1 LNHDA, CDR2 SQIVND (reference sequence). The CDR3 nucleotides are TGTGCCAGTAGTATAGCTGGGTACAGCACTGAAGCTTTCTTT. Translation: CASSIAGYSTEAFF.

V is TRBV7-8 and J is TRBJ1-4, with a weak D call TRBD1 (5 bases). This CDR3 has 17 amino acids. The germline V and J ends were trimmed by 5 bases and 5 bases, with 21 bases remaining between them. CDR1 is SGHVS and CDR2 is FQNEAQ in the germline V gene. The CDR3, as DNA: TGTGCCAGCAGCCCCCTTGGGCCGGAGAGGGGCAATGAAAAACTGTTTTTT. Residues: CASSPLGPERGNEKLFF.

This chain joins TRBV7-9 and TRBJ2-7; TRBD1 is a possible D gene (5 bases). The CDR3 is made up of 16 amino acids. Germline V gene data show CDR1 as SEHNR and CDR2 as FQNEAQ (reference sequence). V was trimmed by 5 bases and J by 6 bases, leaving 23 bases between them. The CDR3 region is CASSPRQKQAGAEQYF. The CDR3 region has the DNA TGTGCCAGCAGCCCACGACAGAAACAGGCTGGGGCCGAGCAGTACTTC.

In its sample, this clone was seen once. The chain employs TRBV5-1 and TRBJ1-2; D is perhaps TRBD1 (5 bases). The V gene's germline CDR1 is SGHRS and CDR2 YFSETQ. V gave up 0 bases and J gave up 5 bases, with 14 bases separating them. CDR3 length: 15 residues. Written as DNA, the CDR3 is TGCGCCAGCAGCTTGGAAGGCAGGGTGGGTTATGGCTACACCTTC. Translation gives CASSLEGRVGYGYTF.

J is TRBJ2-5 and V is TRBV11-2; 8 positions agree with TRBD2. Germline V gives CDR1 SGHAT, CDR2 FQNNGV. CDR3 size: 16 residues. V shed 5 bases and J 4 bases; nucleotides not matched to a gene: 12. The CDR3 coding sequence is TGTGCCAGCAGCGTAACTTATAGCGGGGAGGGAGAGACCCAGTACTTC. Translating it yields CASSVTYSGEGETQYF. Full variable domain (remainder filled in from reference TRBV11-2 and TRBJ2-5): EAGVAQSPRYKIIEKRQSVAFWCNPISGHATLYWYQQILGQGPKLLIQFQNNGVVDDSQLPKDRFSAERLKGVDSTLKIQPAKLEDSAVYLCASSVTYSGEGETQYFGPGTRLLVL.

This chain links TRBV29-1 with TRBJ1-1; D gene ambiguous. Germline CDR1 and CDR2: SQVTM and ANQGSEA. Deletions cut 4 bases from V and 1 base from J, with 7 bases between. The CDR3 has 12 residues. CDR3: CSVVQPNTEAFF. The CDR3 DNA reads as TGCAGCGTTGTACAGCCGAACACTGAAGCTTTCTTT.

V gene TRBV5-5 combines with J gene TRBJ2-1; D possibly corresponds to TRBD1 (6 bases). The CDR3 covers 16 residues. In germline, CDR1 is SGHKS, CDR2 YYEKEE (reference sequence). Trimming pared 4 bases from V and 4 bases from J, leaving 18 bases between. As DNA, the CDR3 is TGTGCCAGCAGCCCCCCGACAGGAGGCCTTTACAATGAGCAGTTCTTC. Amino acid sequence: CASSPPTGGLYNEQFF. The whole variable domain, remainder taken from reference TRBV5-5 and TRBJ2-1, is DAGVTQSPTHLIKTRGQQVTLRCSPISGHKSVSWYQQVLGQGPQFIFQYYEKEERGRGNFPDRFSARQFPNYSSELNVNALLLGDSALYLCASSPPTGGLYNEQFFGPGTRLTVL.

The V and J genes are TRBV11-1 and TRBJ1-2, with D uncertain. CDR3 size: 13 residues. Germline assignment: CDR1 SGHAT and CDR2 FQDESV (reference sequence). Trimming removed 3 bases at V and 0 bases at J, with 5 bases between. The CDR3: CASSFISNYGYTF. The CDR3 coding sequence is TGTGCCAGCAGCTTTATTTCTAACTATGGCTACACCTTC.

Here the CDR3 reads CASSPQTGTGPYEQYF. DNA for the CDR3: TGCGCCAGCAGCCCACAAACTGGGACAGGACCTTACGAGCAGTACTTC. The chain has TRBV4-3 and TRBJ2-7, with 8 bases that match TRBD1. V was clipped by 4 bases and J by 4 bases; unmatched bases: 12. The CDR3 extends over 16 amino acids. Germline V gene data show CDR1 as LGHNA and CDR2 as YSLEER.

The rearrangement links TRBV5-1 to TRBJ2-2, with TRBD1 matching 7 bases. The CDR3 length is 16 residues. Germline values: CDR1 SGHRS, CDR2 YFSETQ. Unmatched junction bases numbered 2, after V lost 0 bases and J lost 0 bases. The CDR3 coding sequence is TGCGCCAGCAGCTTGGGGGACAGACCGAACACCGGGGAGCTGTTTTTT. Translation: CASSLGDRPNTGELFF.